The rows below give T cell receptor beta chains drawn from one sample of a study of T cell responses to AZD1222 COVID-19 vaccine. Method: immunoSEQ multiplex PCR; TCRdb's copy keeps in-frame clones and lacks some. The table shows roughly 120,000 clones, with about 86% occurring only once. This sample comprised peripheral blood, obtained 28 days after the second AZD1222 dose. All receptors derive from an adult who received the AZD1222 COVID-19 vaccine. Each CDR3 is given with its conserved first and last residue. The D gene is left open where the match is weak. The size entry is marked missing in some rows and otherwise reads once, few, many or a size class.

V gene,clone size,J gene,D gene,CDR3 protein,CDR3 DNA
TRBV11-2,once,TRBJ1-2,TRBD1,CASSKGQGGYTF,TGTGCCAGCAGCAAAGGACAGGGAGGCTACACCTTC
TRBV12-3/TRBV12-4,-,TRBJ1-1,TRBD1,CASSYRGDTEAFF,TGTGCCAGCAGTTACAGGGGGGACACTGAAGCTTTCTTT
TRBV10-3,-,TRBJ2-1,TRBD2,CAISSGGSYNEQFF,TGTGCCATCAGTAGCGGGGGCTCCTACAATGAGCAGTTCTTC
TRBV7-3,-,TRBJ2-1,TRBD1,CASSTGQDNEQFF,TGTGCCAGCAGCACAGGACAGGACAATGAGCAGTTCTTC
TRBV4-3,once,TRBJ1-2,-,CASSQAGDYGYTF,TGCGCCAGCAGCCAAGCAGGGGACTATGGCTACACCTTC
TRBV5-4,-,TRBJ1-1,TRBD1,CASSLDRGDQTEAFF,TGTGCCAGCAGCTTAGACAGGGGGGATCAAACTGAAGCTTTCTTT
TRBV6-2/TRBV6-3,-,TRBJ2-3,TRBD2,CASSSSGLGVTQYF,TGTGCCAGCAGTTCTAGCGGGCTAGGGGTAACGCAGTATTTT
TRBV5-1,-,TRBJ1-2,TRBD1,CASRLDRGNGYTF,TGCGCCAGCAGACTGGACAGGGGGAATGGCTACACCTTC
TRBV7-8,-,TRBJ2-1,-,CASSLVAGRGNEQFF,TGTGCCAGCAGCTTAGTGGCGGGCCGGGGCAATGAGCAGTTCTTC
TRBV27,-,TRBJ2-3,-,CASSLSDSSTDTQYF,TGTGCCAGCAGTTTATCGGACAGTAGCACAGATACGCAGTATTTT
TRBV7-6,-,TRBJ1-5,-,CASSVGGRSDSNQPQHF,TGTGCCAGCAGCGTAGGGGGTCGCTCAGATAGCAATCAGCCCCAGCATTTT